These 30 T cell receptor beta chains were all obtained from the same sample, sequenced in a study of shared clonotypes between healthy human individuals. Naive-designated CD8 cells lacked CD45RO, were positively enriched for CCR7, and omitted terminally differentiated effector memory CD45RA+ cells. Produced via immunoSEQ multiplex PCR; TCRdb's table is partial and in-frame only. The sample consists of about 1.9 million clones, roughly 95% of them appearing once. Material: naive CD8+ T cells from PBMCs. Receptor source: a man aged 18-30 years in good health. Some clones in this sample may be carry-over from other donors' samples.

In its sample, this clone was seen a few times. This rearrangement joins TRBV14 to TRBJ1-2, with D tentatively TRBD1 (6 bases). V shed 4 bases and J shed 8 bases, with 11 bases lying between them. CDR1 and CDR2 (germline): SGHDN, FVKESK. There are 12 residues in the CDR3. As DNA, the CDR3 is TGTGCCAGCAGCCGACGGGGGCTCGGCTACACCTTC. The encoded protein is CASSRRGLGYTF.

The genes are TRBV27 and TRBJ1-5; D is perhaps TRBD1 (6 bases). The V gene lost 6 bases and the J gene lost 5 bases, with 14 bases spanning the gap. The CDR3 loop spans 14 amino acids. Germline values: CDR1 MNHEY, CDR2 SMNVEV (reference sequence). CDR3 loop: CASRPTGSHQPQHF. DNA of the CDR3: TGTGCCAGCAGACCCACAGGGAGTCATCAGCCCCAGCATTTT.

The rearrangement links TRBV7-8 to TRBJ2-1; unclear D gene. The CDR3 extends over 15 amino acids. Germline CDR1 reads SGHVS; CDR2 reads FQNEAQ. Trimming left V 3 bases short and J 5 bases short, with 14 bases between. The CDR3 region is CASSLSSVPNNEQFF. CDR3 coding DNA: TGTGCCAGCAGCTTGTCCAGCGTACCAAACAATGAGCAGTTCTTC.

The chain couples TRBV11-2 to TRBJ2-1; 11 nucleotides match TRBD2. The germline CDR1 and CDR2 sequences are SGHAT and FQNNGV. The CDR3 has 17 residues. Germline trimming cut 5 bases from V and 6 bases from J; bases unmatched to any gene: 12. The CDR3 loop reads CASSAGASGGSSNEQFF. For the CDR3, the DNA is TGTGCCAGCAGCGCCGGAGCTAGCGGGGGGAGCTCCAATGAGCAGTTCTTC. Full variable domain (remainder filled in from reference TRBV11-2 and TRBJ2-1): EAGVAQSPRYKIIEKRQSVAFWCNPISGHATLYWYQQILGQGPKLLIQFQNNGVVDDSQLPKDRFSAERLKGVDSTLKIQPAKLEDSAVYLCASSAGASGGSSNEQFFGPGTRLTVL.

A note on this clone: Other nucleotide sequences from this sample produce the same CDR3. This sequence joins TRBV27 and TRBJ1-1, with D tentatively TRBD1 (6 bases). This CDR3 comprises 15 residues. The V end was cut by 0 bases, the J end by 5 bases, with 13 bases between. The V gene's germline CDR1 is MNHEY and CDR2 SMNVEV (reference sequence). Here the CDR3 DNA reads TGTGCCAGCAGTTTATCTGCAGGGGCGGGTACTGAAGCTTTCTTT. Its protein is CASSLSAGAGTEAFF.

This clone has only one observation. The chain couples TRBV7-9 to TRBJ2-1, with 13 bases lining up with TRBD2. Per the germline V gene, CDR1 is SEHNR and CDR2 is FQNEAQ (reference sequence). V lost 4 bases, J lost 7 bases, and 10 bases stayed unmatched. The length of the CDR3 is 17 residues. DNA of the CDR3: TGTGCCAGCAGCTCATTTTTGACTAGCGGGAGGAGAAATGAGCAGTTCTTC. This translates into CASSSFLTSGRRNEQFF.

The chain couples TRBV7-8 to TRBJ2-2; D remains unclear. The CDR3 is 17 residues long. The V and J ends lost 0 bases and 1 base respectively, with 12 bases between them. CDR1 is SGHVS, CDR2 FQNEAQ, per germline. CDR3 protein: CASSLAVVRKNTGELFF. The CDR3, as DNA: TGTGCCAGCAGCTTAGCAGTTGTCAGGAAGAACACCGGGGAGCTGTTTTTT. The full variable domain, rest sourced from reference TRBV7-8 and TRBJ2-2, is GAGVSQSPRYKVAKRGQDVALRCDPISGHVSLFWYQQALGQGPEFLTYFQNEAQLDKSGLPSDRFFAERPEGSVSTLKIQRTQQEDSAVYLCASSLAVVRKNTGELFFGEGSRLTVL.

The J gene is TRBJ1-2, the V gene TRBV7-9; 7 nucleotides match TRBD1. This CDR3 is 16 amino acids long. Germline V CDR1 and CDR2: SEHNR, FQNEAQ (reference sequence). J lost 4 bases, V lost 7 bases, and 15 bases had no gene match. CDR3 in amino acids: CASNRGPHSASYGYTF. The DNA of the CDR3 is TGTGCCAGCAACAGGGGACCCCACTCAGCATCCTATGGCTACACCTTC. Full variable domain (missing parts from reference TRBV7-9 and TRBJ1-2): DTGVSQNPRHKITKRGQNVTFRCDPISEHNRLYWYRQTLGQGPEFLTYFQNEAQLEKSRLLSDRFSAERPKGSFSTLEIQRTEQGDSAMYLCASNRGPHSASYGYTFGSGTRLTVV.

This clone is a singleton in its sample. This rearrangement joins TRBV7-8 to TRBJ2-7, with unresolved D. CDR3 length: 16 amino acids. Trimming pared 6 bases from V and 0 bases from J, leaving 18 bases between. CDR1 is SGHVS and CDR2 is FQNEAQ in the germline V gene. The CDR3 DNA reads TGTGCCAGCAGATCCCGTGGCGGCAGGAGCTCCTACGAGCAGTACTTC. It specifies CASRSRGGRSSYEQYF.

This chain links TRBV27 with TRBJ2-7, with D possibly matching TRBD1 (5 bases). Germline CDR1 and CDR2: MNHEY and SMNVEV (reference sequence). The ends were cut back, 3 bases at V and 2 bases at J, with 11 bases in the middle. CDR3 size: 14 residues. CDR3 region: CASSLPGQTYEQYF. In DNA form, the CDR3 reads TGTGCCAGCAGTTTGCCTGGACAAACCTACGAGCAGTACTTC.

The CDR3 is CASSQERSLPYEQYF. DNA of the CDR3: TGTGCCAGCAGCCAAGAGAGAAGCCTGCCCTACGAGCAGTACTTC. The rearrangement links TRBV4-2 to TRBJ2-7; no clear D. Trimming cost V 0 bases and J 2 bases, with 11 bases left between them. Germline CDR1 is LGHNA and CDR2 is YNFKEQ. The CDR3 contains 15 residues.

The V call is TRBV11-2, the J call TRBJ2-7; TRBD2 matches 7 bases. Germline lookup yields CDR1 SGHAT and CDR2 FQNNGV. V gave up 1 base and J gave up 7 bases; unmatched junction bases: 7. The CDR3 loop spans 14 amino acids. The CDR3 DNA is TGTGCCAGCAGCTTAGGCGGGAGTTTCAATGAGCAGTACTTC. Its protein is CASSLGGSFNEQYF.

This rearrangement joins TRBV27 to TRBJ2-1, with 10 positions matching TRBD2. CDR3 length: 16 residues. Per the germline V gene, CDR1 is MNHEY and CDR2 is SMNVEV (reference sequence). V lost 0 bases, J lost 6 bases, and 5 bases stayed unmatched. This CDR3 reads CASSLSPGTSVNEQFF. Written as DNA, the CDR3 is TGTGCCAGCAGTTTATCTCCCGGGACTAGCGTCAATGAGCAGTTCTTC.

V usage is TRBV10-3 and J usage is TRBJ2-2; 7 bases match TRBD2. Germline V gene data show CDR1 as ENHRY and CDR2 as SYGVKD. V was clipped by 10 bases and J by 4 bases; unmatched bases: 9. CDR3 size: 14 residues. This CDR3 reads CATAPGGLTGELFF. Written as DNA, the CDR3 is TGTGCCACCGCCCCGGGAGGACTCACCGGGGAGCTGTTTTTT.

In this sample, this clone turned up once. This chain connects TRBV29-1 to TRBJ2-7; D is unresolved. V dropped 4 bases and J dropped 2 bases, with 9 bases sitting between them. Germline CDR1 SQVTM, CDR2 ANQGSEA. The CDR3 totals 12 residues. The CDR3 region is CSVASLAYEQYF. Written as DNA, the CDR3 is TGCAGCGTTGCCAGTCTGGCCTACGAGCAGTACTTC.

The genes are TRBV10-1 and TRBJ1-1; no clear D. Germline CDR1 reads WNHNN; CDR2 reads SYGVQD (reference sequence). CDR3 length equals 15 residues. V was clipped by 3 bases and J by 3 bases, with 14 bases between them. The CDR3 region has the DNA TGCGCCAGCAGTGATCGGCCCAGAGCTTACACTGAAGCTTTCTTT. Encoded protein: CASSDRPRAYTEAFF.

Concerning this clone: Other DNA variants within this sample encode the same CDR3. The rearrangement links TRBV27 to TRBJ2-1; D perhaps matches TRBD2 (5 bases). V dropped 4 bases and J dropped 0 bases, with 10 bases sitting between them. Germline V CDR1 and CDR2: MNHEY, SMNVEV (reference sequence). The CDR3 totals 15 residues. Here the CDR3 DNA reads TGTGCCAGCAGTTCGGCCGGGGACTCCTACAATGAGCAGTTCTTC. Residues: CASSSAGDSYNEQFF.

Comments on this clone: This specimen includes other DNA sequences encoding the same CDR3. J is TRBJ2-7 and V is TRBV7-9, with 10 nucleotides matching TRBD2. Losses at the gene ends were 4 bases for V and 7 bases for J; bases not matched to a gene: 22. The CDR3 runs to 19 residues. CDR1 and CDR2 from the germline V gene are SEHNR and FQNEAQ (reference sequence). In DNA, the CDR3 is TGTGCCAGCAGCTCGAGCGTCCTTGTAGCGGGGGGCCCCTTGGCGGAGCAGTACTTC. Amino acid sequence: CASSSSVLVAGGPLAEQYF.

This clone was picked up a small number of times. The V gene is TRBV28, the J gene TRBJ1-5; D is perhaps TRBD1 (6 bases). Germline V lookup: CDR1 MDHEN, CDR2 SYDVKM. This CDR3 region has 16 residues. Trimming left V 1 base short and J 4 bases short, with 14 bases between. CDR3 coding DNA: TGTGCCAGCAGTTTATTCGGGGGCTTGGGGAATCAGCCCCAGCATTTT. Residues: CASSLFGGLGNQPQHF. Full variable domain (remainder filled in from reference TRBV28 and TRBJ1-5): DVKVTQSSRYLVKRTGEKVFLECVQDMDHENMFWYRQDPGLGLRLIYFSYDVKMKEKGDIPEGYSVSREKKERFSLILESASTNQTSMYLCASSLFGGLGNQPQHFGDGTRLSIL.

The rearrangement uses TRBV14 and TRBJ2-1; TRBD1 might be the D (6 bases). V was pared by 2 bases and J by 2 bases, with 10 bases between. The germline V gene has CDR1 SGHDN and CDR2 FVKESK. The CDR3 covers 15 residues. The chain's CDR3 is CASSQLRTAYNEQFF. The DNA of the CDR3 is TGTGCCAGCAGCCAACTAAGGACAGCCTACAATGAGCAGTTCTTC.

J is TRBJ1-1 and V is TRBV7-9, with 7 bases that match TRBD1. After removal of 2 bases from V and 0 bases from J, the junction contained 9 bases not matched to a gene. CDR1 and CDR2 from the germline V gene are SEHNR and FQNEAQ (reference sequence). The CDR3 sequence is 17 residues long. The chain's CDR3 is CASSLRGRSQLNTEAFF. The CDR3 nucleotides read TGTGCCAGCAGCTTAAGGGGGCGTAGCCAGTTGAACACTGAAGCTTTCTTT.

V gene TRBV18 combines with J gene TRBJ2-7; D could derive from TRBD1 or TRBD2 (5 bases each). The CDR3 contains 12 residues. V lost 6 bases to trimming and J lost 4 bases, with 10 bases between them. The germline gives CDR1 KGHSH, CDR2 LQKENI. For the CDR3, the DNA is TGTGCCAGCTCGCGAGAGGGGTACGAGCAGTACTTC. Amino acids: CASSREGYEQYF. The variable domain in full, completed from reference TRBV18 and TRBJ2-7, reads NAGVMQNPRHLVRRRGQEARLRCSPMKGHSHVYWYRQLPEEGLKFMVYLQKENIIDESGMPKERFSAEFPKEGPSILRIQQVVRGDSAAYFCASSREGYEQYFGPGTRLTVT.

This clone has only one observation. The chain is built from TRBV4-1 and TRBJ2-2, with 10 bases identical to TRBD2. The junction had 13 bases not matched to a gene; V was cut back by 5 bases and J by 7 bases. Germline CDR1 MGHRA, CDR2 YSYEKL. The CDR3 has 17 amino acids. The CDR3 region is CASSSIAGGLLGGELFF. The CDR3 nucleotides are TGCGCCAGCAGCTCTATAGCGGGAGGTCTCCTGGGCGGGGAGCTGTTTTTT.

A note on this clone: This same CDR3 is encoded by further DNA sequences in the sample. The chain combines TRBV4-1 with TRBJ2-1; D gene ambiguous. Trimming took 0 bases from V and 4 from J, leaving 10 bases between them. This CDR3 has 15 residues. Germline assignment: CDR1 MGHRA and CDR2 YSYEKL. The CDR3 sequence is CASSQDTGPYNEQFF. The DNA for the CDR3 is TGCGCCAGCAGCCAAGATACCGGGCCGTACAATGAGCAGTTCTTC.

The CDR3 loop is CASSLNGRGYEQYF. The CDR3 nucleotides are TGTGCCAGCAGCTTAAATGGCAGGGGCTACGAGCAGTACTTC. The rearrangement links TRBV7-3 to TRBJ2-7; D is perhaps TRBD1 (6 bases). V lost 1 base to trimming and J lost 3 bases, with 10 bases between them. The CDR3 has 14 amino acids. Looked up from germline, CDR1 is SGHTA and CDR2 is FQGTGA.

The chain has TRBV7-2 and TRBJ2-7, with D perhaps matching TRBD1 (6 bases). Trimming stripped 4 bases from V and 2 bases from J, with 15 bases between. The CDR3 extends over 15 amino acids. Germline V gives CDR1 SGHTA, CDR2 FQGNSA. This CDR3 reads CASSSRDTGPYEQYF. The CDR3 DNA follows: TGTGCCAGCAGCTCTCGGGACACGGGGCCCTACGAGCAGTACTTC. Supplemented by reference TRBV7-2 and TRBJ2-7, the full variable domain reads GAGVSQSPSNKVTEKGKDVELRCDPISGHTALYWYRQSLGQGLEFLIYFQGNSAPDKSGLPSDRFSAERTGGSVSTLTIQRTQQEDSAVYLCASSSRDTGPYEQYFGPGTRLTVT.

The chain's CDR3 is CASSPVWGTQPQHF. For the CDR3, the DNA is TGTGCCAGCAGCCCGGTTTGGGGGACTCAGCCCCAGCATTTT. This chain connects TRBV27 to TRBJ1-5; the D gene is possibly TRBD1 (5 bases). The CDR3 length is 14 residues. Germline loops: CDR1 MNHEY, CDR2 SMNVEV (reference sequence). V was trimmed by 6 bases and J by 6 bases, leaving 15 bases between them.

The V gene is TRBV28, the J gene TRBJ2-7; 11 bases fit TRBD1. Germline lookup yields CDR1 MDHEN and CDR2 SYDVKM. The CDR3 loop spans 16 amino acids. The V and J ends lost 6 bases and 4 bases, in that order; junction bases with no gene match: 11. The CDR3 here is CASSRSPGQGDYEQYF. Here the CDR3 DNA reads TGTGCCAGCAGCCGATCCCCGGGACAGGGGGATTACGAGCAGTACTTC.

The V and J genes are TRBV7-9 and TRBJ2-7; TRBD2 agrees at 7 bases. Looked up from germline, CDR1 is SEHNR and CDR2 is FQNEAQ (reference sequence). The CDR3 extends over 16 amino acids. The V and J ends lost 5 bases and 3 bases, in that order; junction bases with no gene match: 13. For the CDR3, the DNA is TGTGCCAGCAGCCCCTTCCCGGGGGGTCGAAACTACGAGCAGTACTTC. This sequence encodes CASSPFPGGRNYEQYF.

V gene TRBV6-5 combines with J gene TRBJ1-1, with a tentative D call TRBD1 (6 bases). The CDR3 consists of 16 residues. Germline V gene lookup returns CDR1 MNHEY and CDR2 SVGAGI. Trimming took 0 bases from V and 4 from J, leaving 15 bases between them. The DNA for the CDR3 is TGTGCCAGCAGTTACTCGAAACGGGGGCTGATCACTGAAGCTTTCTTT. Amino acid sequence: CASSYSKRGLITEAFF.